This T cell receptor beta chain was recovered during a study of T cells in Graves' hyperthyroidism and ophthalmopathy. In the study overall: Peripheral blood draws took place at initial diagnosis, ahead of any treatment.

Researchers amplified the TCR beta CDR3 regions from RNA transcripts. With the HTBI primer set, the TCR CDR3 went through a first round of RT-PCR. A single record per CDR3 protein comes from TCRdb applying MiXCR to the multiplex PCR reads. Seen here are hundreds of thousands of distinct CDR3 sequences, almost 25% observed once, and the top ten hold roughly 40%. The germline CDR1 and CDR2 sequences are MNHNS and SASEGT. This CDR3 contains 16 residues. V was pared by 5 bases and J by 1 base, with 10 bases of the junction left unmatched. This sequence was found in a woman aged 40 to 55 with Graves' ophthalmopathy. Sequenced input: blood. The chain couples TRBV6-1 to TRBJ2-7; 8 bases line up with TRBD1. The CDR3 DNA follows: TGTGCCAGCAGTAGCTACGGACAGGGAGCTTCCTACGAGCAGTACTTC. This sequence encodes CASSSYGQGASYEQYF.